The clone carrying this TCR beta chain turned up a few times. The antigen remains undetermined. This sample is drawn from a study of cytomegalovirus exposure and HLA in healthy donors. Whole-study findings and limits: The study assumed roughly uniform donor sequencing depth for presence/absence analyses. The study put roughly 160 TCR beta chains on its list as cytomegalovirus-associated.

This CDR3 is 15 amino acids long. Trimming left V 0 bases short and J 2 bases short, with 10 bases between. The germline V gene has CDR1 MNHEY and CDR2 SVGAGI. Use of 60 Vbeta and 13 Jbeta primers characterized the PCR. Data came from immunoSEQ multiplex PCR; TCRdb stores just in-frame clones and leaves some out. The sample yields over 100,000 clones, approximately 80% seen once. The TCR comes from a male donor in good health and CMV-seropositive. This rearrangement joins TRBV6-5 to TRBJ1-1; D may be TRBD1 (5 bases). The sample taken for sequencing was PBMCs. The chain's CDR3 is CASSYSWGVNTEAFF. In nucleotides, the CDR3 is TGTGCCAGCAGTTACTCCTGGGGGGTAAACACTGAAGCTTTCTTT.